This T cell receptor (beta chain) was recorded in a study of blood T cell repertoires in COVID-19. Overall study: The study drew acute and convalescent COVID-19 samples from the United States, Italy and Spain.

Germline CDR1 SQVTM, CDR2 ANQGSEA. V lost 4 bases to trimming and J lost 6 bases; unmatched junction nucleotides: 9. This CDR3 region has 13 residues. Source study methods: Reference gene primer amplification yielded estimated nucleated cell counts. Assay: immunoSEQ multiplex PCR; the TCRdb copy retains only in-frame clones and omits some. V and J calls and clone size follow that table, whereas D and trimming were derived from the DNA. Of under 140,000 clones in the sample, approximately 82% were seen once. This clone was seen more than once but under ten times. Sequencing was performed on peripheral blood. The source is a woman aged 80 or older with acute or convalescent COVID-19. This chain uses TRBV29-1 with TRBJ2-7; TRBD2 matches at 7 bases. DNA of the CDR3: TGCAGCGTTGCACGGGCGGGAGTAAGCGAGCAGTACTTC. Protein sequence: CSVARAGVSEQYF.